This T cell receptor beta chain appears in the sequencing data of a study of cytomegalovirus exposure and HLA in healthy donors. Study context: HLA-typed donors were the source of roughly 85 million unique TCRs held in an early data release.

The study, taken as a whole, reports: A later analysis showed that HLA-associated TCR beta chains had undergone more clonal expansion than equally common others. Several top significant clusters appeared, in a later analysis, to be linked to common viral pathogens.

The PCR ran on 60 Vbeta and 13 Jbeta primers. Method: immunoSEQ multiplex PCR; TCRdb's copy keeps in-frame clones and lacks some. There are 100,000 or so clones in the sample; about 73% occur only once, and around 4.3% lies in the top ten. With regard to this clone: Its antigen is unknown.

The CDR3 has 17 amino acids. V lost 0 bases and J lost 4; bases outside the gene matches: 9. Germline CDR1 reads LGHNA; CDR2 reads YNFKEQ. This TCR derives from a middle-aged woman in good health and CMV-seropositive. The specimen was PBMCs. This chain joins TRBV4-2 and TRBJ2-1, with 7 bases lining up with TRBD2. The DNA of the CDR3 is TGTGCCAGCAGCCAAGAGGAGAGCGGGATCGTTTACAATGAGCAGTTCTTC. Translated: CASSQEESGIVYNEQFF.